This TCR beta chain was recovered during a study of OX40 agonist ivuxolimab in advanced cancers. Study-level background: Patients received the agonistic anti-OX40 (CD134) antibody ivuxolimab. Study outcomes and limitations: Expanded clones were, on average, more numerous in CD8+ T cells than in CD4+.

The V gene lost 5 bases and the J gene lost 5 bases, with 15 bases spanning the gap. Germline V gives CDR1 SGHVS, CDR2 FNYEAQ. The CDR3 length is 14 residues. Clones were sequenced by immunoSEQ multiplex PCR, and TCRdb holds only the in-frame ones, with some missing. The table has roughly 63,000 clones, 85% to 90% seen once; the top ten hold about 12%. About this clone itself: The antigen is unknown.

The sample consisted of CD4+ or CD8+ T cells sorted from blood, taken in a trial of the OX40 agonist ivuxolimab. The TCR sequence derives from an adult with an advanced solid tumor such as melanoma, head and neck, liver or kidney cancer. The chain is built from TRBV7-6 and TRBJ1-2; D might be TRBD1 (5 bases). CDR3 sequence: CASSAWGTDYGYTF. The CDR3 nucleotides read TGTGCCAGCAGCGCCTGGGGGACGGATTATGGCTACACCTTC.